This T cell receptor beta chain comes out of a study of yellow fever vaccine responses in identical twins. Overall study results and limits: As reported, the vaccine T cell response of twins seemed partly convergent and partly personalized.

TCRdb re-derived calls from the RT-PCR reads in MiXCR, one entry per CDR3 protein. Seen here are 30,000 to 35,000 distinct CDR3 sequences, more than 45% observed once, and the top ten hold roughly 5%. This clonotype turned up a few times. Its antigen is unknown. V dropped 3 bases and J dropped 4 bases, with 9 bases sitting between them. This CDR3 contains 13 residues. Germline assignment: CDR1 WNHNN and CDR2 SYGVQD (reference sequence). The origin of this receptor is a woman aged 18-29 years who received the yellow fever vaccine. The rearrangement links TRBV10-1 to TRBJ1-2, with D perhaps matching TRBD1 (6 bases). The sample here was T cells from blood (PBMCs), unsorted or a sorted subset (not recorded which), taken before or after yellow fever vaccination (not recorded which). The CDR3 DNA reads TGCGCCAGCAGTGAATCACAGGGCTATGGCTACACCTTC. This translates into CASSESQGYGYTF.